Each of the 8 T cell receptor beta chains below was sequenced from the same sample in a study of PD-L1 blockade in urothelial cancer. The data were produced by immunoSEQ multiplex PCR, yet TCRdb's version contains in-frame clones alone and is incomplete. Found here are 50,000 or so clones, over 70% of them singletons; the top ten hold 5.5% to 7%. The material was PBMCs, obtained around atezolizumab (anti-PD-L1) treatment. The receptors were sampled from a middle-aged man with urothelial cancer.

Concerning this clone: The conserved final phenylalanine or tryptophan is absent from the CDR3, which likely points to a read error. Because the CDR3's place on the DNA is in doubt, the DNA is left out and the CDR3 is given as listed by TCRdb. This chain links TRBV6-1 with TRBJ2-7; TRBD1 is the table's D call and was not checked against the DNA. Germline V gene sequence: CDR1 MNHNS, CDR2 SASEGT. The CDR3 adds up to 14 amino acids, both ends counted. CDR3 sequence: CASSEGVSRGTGYL.

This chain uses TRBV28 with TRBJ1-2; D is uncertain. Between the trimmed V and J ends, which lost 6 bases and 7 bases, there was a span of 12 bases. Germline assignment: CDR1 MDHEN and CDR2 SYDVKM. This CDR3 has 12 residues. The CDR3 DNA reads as TGTGCCAGCAGAACCCCCCCAGGTGGCTACACCTTC. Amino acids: CASRTPPGGYTF.

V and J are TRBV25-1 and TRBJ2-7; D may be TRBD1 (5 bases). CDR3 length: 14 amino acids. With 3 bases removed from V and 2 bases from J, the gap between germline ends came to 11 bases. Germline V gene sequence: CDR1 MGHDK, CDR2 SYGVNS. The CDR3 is CASSDPGITYEQYF. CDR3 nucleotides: TGTGCCAGCAGTGATCCAGGGATCACCTACGAGCAGTACTTC.

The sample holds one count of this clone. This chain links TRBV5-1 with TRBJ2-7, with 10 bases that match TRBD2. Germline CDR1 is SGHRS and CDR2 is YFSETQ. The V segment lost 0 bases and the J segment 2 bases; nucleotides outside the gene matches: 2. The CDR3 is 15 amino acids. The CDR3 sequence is CASSLGLAGPYEQYF. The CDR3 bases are TGCGCCAGCAGCTTGGGACTAGCGGGTCCCTACGAGCAGTACTTC. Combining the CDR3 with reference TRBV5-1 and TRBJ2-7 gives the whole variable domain KAGVTQTPRYLIKTRGQQVTLSCSPISGHRSVSWYQQTPGQGLQFLFEYFSETQRNKGNFPGRFSGRQFSNSRSEMNVSTLELGDSALYLCASSLGLAGPYEQYFGPGTRLTVT.

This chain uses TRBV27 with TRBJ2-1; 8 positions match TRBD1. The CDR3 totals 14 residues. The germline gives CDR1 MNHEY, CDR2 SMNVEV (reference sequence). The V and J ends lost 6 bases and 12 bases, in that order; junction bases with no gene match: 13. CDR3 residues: CASSLQGGATGQFF. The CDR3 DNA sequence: TGTGCCAGCAGCCTACAGGGGGGCGCCACCGGGCAGTTCTTC.

The CDR3 DNA reads TGTGCCAGCATGGGACAGGGAGGCCCACCACGATATGGCTACACCTTC. Translating it yields CASMGQGGPPRYGYTF. The V gene is TRBV28, the J gene TRBJ1-2; TRBD1 matches at 9 bases. Germline V gives CDR1 MDHEN, CDR2 SYDVKM. CDR3 length: 16 residues. The junction had 14 bases not matched to a gene; V was cut back by 7 bases and J by 5 bases.

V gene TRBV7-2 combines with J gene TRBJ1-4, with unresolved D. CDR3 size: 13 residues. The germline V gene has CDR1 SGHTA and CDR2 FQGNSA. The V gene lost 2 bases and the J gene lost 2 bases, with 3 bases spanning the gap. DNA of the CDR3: TGTGCCAGCAGCTTACGTACTAATGAAAAACTGTTTTTT. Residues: CASSLRTNEKLFF.

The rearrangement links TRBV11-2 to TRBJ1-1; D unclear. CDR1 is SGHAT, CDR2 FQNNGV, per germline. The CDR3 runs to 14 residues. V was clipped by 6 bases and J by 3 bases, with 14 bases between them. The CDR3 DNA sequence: TGTGCCAGCAGTGCTATTGGGAGGGACACTGAAGCTTTCTTT. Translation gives CASSAIGRDTEAFF.